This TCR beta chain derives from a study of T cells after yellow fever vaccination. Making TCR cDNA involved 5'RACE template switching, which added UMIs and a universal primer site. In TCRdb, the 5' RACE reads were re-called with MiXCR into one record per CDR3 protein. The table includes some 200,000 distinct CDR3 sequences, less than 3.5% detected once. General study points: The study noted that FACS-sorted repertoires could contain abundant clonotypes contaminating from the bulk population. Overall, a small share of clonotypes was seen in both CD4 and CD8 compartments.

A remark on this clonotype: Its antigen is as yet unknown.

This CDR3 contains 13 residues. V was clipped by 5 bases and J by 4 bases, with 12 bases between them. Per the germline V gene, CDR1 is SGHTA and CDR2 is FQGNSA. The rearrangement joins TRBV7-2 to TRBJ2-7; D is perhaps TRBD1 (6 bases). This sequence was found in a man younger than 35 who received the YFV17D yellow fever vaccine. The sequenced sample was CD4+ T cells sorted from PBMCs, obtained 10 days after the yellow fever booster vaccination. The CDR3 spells CASSGGHLYEQYV. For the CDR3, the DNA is TGTGCCAGCAGCGGGGGACACCTGTACGAGCAGTACGTC.